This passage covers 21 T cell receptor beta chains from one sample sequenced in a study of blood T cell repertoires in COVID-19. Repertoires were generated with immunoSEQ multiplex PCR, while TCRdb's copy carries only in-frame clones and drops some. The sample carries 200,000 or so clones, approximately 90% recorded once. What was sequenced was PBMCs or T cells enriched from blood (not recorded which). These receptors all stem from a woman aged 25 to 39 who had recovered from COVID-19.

CDR3 protein: CASSNSVGGRSRNSGANVLTF. The CDR3 DNA reads as TGTGCCAGTAGTAACTCCGTGGGAGGGCGCTCCCGAAACTCTGGGGCCAACGTCCTGACTTTC. V and J are TRBV19 and TRBJ2-6, with 7 bases lining up with TRBD2. The ends lost 4 bases at V and 0 bases at J; junction bases unmatched: 18. The CDR3 consists of 21 residues. Germline V gene data show CDR1 as LNHDA and CDR2 as SQIVND (reference sequence).

The CDR3 DNA reads TGTGCCAGCAGCTACGACAGTGAGCAGTTCTTC. This codes for CASSYDSEQFF. This chain links TRBV3-1 (or the pseudogene TRBV3-2) with TRBJ2-1; perhaps TRBD1 as D (5 bases). V dropped 5 bases and J dropped 9 bases, with 8 bases sitting between them. This CDR3 is built from 11 residues. Germline CDR1 and CDR2: LGHDT and YNNKEL (reference sequence).

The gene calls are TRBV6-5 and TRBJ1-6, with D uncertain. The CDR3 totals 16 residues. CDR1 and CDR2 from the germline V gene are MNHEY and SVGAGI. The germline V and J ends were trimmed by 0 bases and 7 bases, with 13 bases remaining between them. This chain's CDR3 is CASSYSLGMGNSPLHF. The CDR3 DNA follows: TGTGCCAGCAGTTACTCGCTCGGGATGGGGAATTCACCCCTCCACTTT.

CDR3 sequence (DNA): TGTGCCAGCAGCCGAATAGACAGACCGAACACTGAAGCTTTCTTT. This sequence encodes CASSRIDRPNTEAFF. This rearrangement joins TRBV7-3 to TRBJ1-1; D perhaps matches TRBD1 (5 bases). The CDR3 is 15 residues long. Trimming took 5 bases from V and 1 from J, leaving 14 bases between them. In germline, CDR1 is SGHTA, CDR2 FQGTGA.

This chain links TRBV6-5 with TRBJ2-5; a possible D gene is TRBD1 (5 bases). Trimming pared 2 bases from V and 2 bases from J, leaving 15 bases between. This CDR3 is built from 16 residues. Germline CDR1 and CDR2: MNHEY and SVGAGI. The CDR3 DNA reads TGTGCCAGCAGTTACCGCCTTATCGCAGGGCAAGAGACCCAGTACTTC. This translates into CASSYRLIAGQETQYF.

CDR3 protein: CASSRGGSTDTQYF. DNA of the CDR3: TGTGCCAGCAGTCGGGGGGGCTCCACAGATACGCAGTATTTT. The chain carries TRBV11-3 and TRBJ2-3; 8 bases match TRBD2. The CDR3 is 14 amino acids. Unmatched junction bases numbered 4, after V lost 6 bases and J lost 2 bases. Germline V lookup: CDR1 SGHNT, CDR2 YENEEA.

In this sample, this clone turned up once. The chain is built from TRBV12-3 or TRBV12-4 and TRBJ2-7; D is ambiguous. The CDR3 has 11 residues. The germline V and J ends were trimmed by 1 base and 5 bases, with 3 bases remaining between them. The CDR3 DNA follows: TGTGCCAGCAGTTTAGTAGACGAGCAGTACTTC. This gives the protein CASSLVDEQYF.

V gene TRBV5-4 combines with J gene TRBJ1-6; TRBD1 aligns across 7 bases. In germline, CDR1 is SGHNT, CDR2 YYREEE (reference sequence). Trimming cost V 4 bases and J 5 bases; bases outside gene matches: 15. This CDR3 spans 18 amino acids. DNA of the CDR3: TGTGCCAGCAGCCCGAGGGACAGCTTAATTGGGCATAATTCACCCCTCCACTTT. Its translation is CASSPRDSLIGHNSPLHF. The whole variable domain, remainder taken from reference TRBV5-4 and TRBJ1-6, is ETGVTQSPTHLIKTRGQQVTLRCSSQSGHNTVSWYQQALGQGPQFIFQYYREEENGRGNFPPRFSGLQFPNYSSELNVNALELDDSALYLCASSPRDSLIGHNSPLHFGNGTRLTVT.

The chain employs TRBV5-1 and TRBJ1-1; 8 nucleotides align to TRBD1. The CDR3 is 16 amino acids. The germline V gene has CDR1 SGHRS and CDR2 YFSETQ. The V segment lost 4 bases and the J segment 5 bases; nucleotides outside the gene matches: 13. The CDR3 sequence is CASSRTVTGEFTEAFF. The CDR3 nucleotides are TGCGCCAGCAGCCGAACGGTGACAGGGGAGTTTACTGAAGCTTTCTTT.

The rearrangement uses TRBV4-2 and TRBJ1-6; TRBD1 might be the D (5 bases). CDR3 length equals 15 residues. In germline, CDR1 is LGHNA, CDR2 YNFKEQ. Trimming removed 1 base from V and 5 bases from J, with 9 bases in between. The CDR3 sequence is CASSQGQGNNSPLHF. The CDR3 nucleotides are TGTGCCAGCAGCCAAGGTCAGGGAAATAATTCACCCCTCCACTTT.

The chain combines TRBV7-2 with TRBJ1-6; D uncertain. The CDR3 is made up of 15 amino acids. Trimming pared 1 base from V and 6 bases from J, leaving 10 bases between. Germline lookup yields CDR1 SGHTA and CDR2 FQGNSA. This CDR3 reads CASSLERHPNSPLHF. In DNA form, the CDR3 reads TGTGCCAGCAGCTTAGAGCGGCATCCTAATTCACCCCTCCACTTT.

CDR3 amino acids: CASSGGEGSNEKLFF. DNA of the CDR3: TGTGCCAGCAGCGGGGGGGAGGGTTCCAATGAAAAACTGTTTTTT. The V gene is TRBV9, the J gene TRBJ1-4; D is perhaps TRBD1 (5 bases). The germline CDR1 and CDR2 sequences are SGDLS and YYNGEE. The CDR3 runs to 15 residues. The V gene lost 3 bases and the J gene lost 5 bases, with 14 bases spanning the gap. Variable domain in full (rest from reference TRBV9 and TRBJ1-4): DSGVTQTPKHLITATGQRVTLRCSPRSGDLSVYWYQQSLDQGLQFLIQYYNGEERAKGNILERFSAQQFPDLHSELNLSSLELGDSALYFCASSGGEGSNEKLFFGSGTQLSVL.

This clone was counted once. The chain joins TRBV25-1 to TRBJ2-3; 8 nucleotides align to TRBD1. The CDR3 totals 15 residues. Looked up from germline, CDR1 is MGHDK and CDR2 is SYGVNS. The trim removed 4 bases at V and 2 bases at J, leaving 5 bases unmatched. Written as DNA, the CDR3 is TGTGCCAGCAGTGTCCAGGGGGCAATCACAGATACGCAGTATTTT. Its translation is CASSVQGAITDTQYF.

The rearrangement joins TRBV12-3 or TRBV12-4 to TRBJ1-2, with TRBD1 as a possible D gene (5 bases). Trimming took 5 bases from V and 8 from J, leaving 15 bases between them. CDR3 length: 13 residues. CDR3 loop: CASSPRQSDGYTF. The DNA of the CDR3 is TGTGCCAGCAGTCCCCGACAGTCGGACGGCTACACCTTC.

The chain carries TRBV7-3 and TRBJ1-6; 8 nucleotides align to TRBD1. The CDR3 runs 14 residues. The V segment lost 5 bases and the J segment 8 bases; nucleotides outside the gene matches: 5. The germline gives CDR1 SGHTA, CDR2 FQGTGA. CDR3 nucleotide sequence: TGTGCCAGCAGCCCGACGACAGGGGATTCACCCCTCCACTTT. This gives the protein CASSPTTGDSPLHF.

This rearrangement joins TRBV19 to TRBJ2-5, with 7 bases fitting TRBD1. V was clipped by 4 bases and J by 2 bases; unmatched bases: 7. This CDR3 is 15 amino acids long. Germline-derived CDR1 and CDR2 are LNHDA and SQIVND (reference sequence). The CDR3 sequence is CASSRSRDSQETQYF. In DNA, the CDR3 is TGTGCCAGTAGTAGAAGCCGGGACAGTCAAGAGACCCAGTACTTC.

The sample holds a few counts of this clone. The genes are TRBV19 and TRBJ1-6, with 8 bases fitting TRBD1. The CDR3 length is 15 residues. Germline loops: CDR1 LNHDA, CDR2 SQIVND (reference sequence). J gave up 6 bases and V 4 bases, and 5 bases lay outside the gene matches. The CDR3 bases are TGTGCCAGTAGTAACCAGGGGGCTGGTAATTCACCCCTCCACTTT. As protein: CASSNQGAGNSPLHF. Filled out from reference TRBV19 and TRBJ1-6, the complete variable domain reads DGGITQSPKYLFRKEGQNVTLSCEQNLNHDAMYWYRQDPGQGLRLIYYSQIVNDFQKGDIAEGYSVSREKKESFPLTVTSAQKNPTAFYLCASSNQGAGNSPLHFGNGTRLTVT.

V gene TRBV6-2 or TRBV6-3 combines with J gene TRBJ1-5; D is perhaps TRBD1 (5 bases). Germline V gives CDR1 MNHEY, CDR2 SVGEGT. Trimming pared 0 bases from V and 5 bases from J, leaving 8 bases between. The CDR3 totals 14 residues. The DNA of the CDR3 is TGTGCCAGCAGTTACTCGTGGGGGGATCAGCCCCAGCATTTT. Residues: CASSYSWGDQPQHF.

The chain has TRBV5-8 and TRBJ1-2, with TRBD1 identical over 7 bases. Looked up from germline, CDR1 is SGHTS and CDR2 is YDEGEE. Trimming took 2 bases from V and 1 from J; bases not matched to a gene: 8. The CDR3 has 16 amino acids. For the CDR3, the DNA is TGTGCCAGCAGCTTTGTCGGACAGGTCCTTAACTATGGCTACACCTTC. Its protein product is CASSFVGQVLNYGYTF.

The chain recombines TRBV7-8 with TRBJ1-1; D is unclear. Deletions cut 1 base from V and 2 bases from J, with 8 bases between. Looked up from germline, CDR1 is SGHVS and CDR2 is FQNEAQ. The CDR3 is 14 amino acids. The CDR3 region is CASSLVPYNTEAFF. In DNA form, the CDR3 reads TGTGCCAGCAGCTTAGTCCCGTATAACACTGAAGCTTTCTTT.

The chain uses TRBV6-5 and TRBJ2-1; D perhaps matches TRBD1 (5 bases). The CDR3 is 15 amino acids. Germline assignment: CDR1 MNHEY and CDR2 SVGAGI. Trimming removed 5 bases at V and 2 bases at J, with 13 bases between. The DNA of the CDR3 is TGTGCCAGCAGTCTTGCCGACAGAACCTACAATGAGCAGTTCTTC. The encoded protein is CASSLADRTYNEQFF.